The TCR beta chain under discussion was sequenced for a study of T cells in Graves' hyperthyroidism and ophthalmopathy. This clonotype was counted ten times or more. There are 16 residues in the CDR3. CDR1 SEHNR and CDR2 FQNEAQ come from the germline V gene (reference sequence). The V gene lost 5 bases and the J gene lost 1 base, with 15 bases spanning the gap. Graves' hyperthyroidism showing no ophthalmopathy progression within 18 months was considered stable. Any patient presenting with uncontrolled infection, other autoimmune disease, pregnancy or lactation was left out. Thyroid ultrasound, orbital computed tomography, clinical symptoms, and serum thyroxine and TRAb underpinned diagnoses. Researchers took RNA transcripts and amplified the TCR beta CDR3 regions from them. The HTBI primer set drove a first-round RT-PCR of the TCR CDR3. TCRdb ran MiXCR on the multiplex PCR reads and lists one entry per CDR3 protein. The table lists a few hundred thousand distinct CDR3 sequences, roughly an eighth of them singletons.

The sample comprised blood. The rearrangement links TRBV7-9 to TRBJ1-3, with D perhaps TRBD1 (5 bases). The TCR was taken from a young woman with Graves' hyperthyroidism. Written as DNA, the CDR3 is TGTGCCAGCAGCCCAACCGGGGCTTATTCTGGAAACACCATATATTTT. This translates into CASSPTGAYSGNTIYF.